These T cell receptor beta chains were read from a single sample in a study of shared clonotypes between healthy human individuals. Clones were read by immunoSEQ multiplex PCR, and TCRdb kept only the in-frame ones, dropping some. The sample has about 700,000 clones; around 92% are singletons. The material sequenced was naive CD8+ T cells sorted from blood. These receptor sequences come from a man aged 25 to 45 in good health. Each CDR3 is given with its conserved first and last residue. Fields, in order: CDR3 DNA, CDR3 protein, J gene, D gene, V gene, clone size. D genes are given only for firm matches. A row's size may be missing; if present it is once, few, many or a size class.

TGTGCCAGCAGCCCCTTCCGAGAGGGACTCAATGAGCAGTTCTTC	CASSPFREGLNEQFF	TRBJ2-1	NA	TRBV7-7	once
TGTGCCTGGAGCAGGAATGAGCAGTTCTTC	CAWSRNEQFF	TRBJ2-1	NA	TRBV30	NA
TGTGCCAGCAGTCTCCTAGCGGGCTACGAGCAGTACTTC	CASSLLAGYEQYF	TRBJ2-7	TRBD2	TRBV27	NA
TGTGCCTGGAGCCTAGGGGGGGGATCTCTCTACGAGCAGTACTTC	CAWSLGGGSLYEQYF	TRBJ2-7	NA	TRBV30	NA
TGCGCCAGCAGCCAAGCCTTCCAGACAGGGACTAACTATGGCTACACCTTC	CASSQAFQTGTNYGYTF	TRBJ1-2	TRBD1	TRBV4-1	NA
TGCGCCAGCAGCCTAACTGCGGGGGGTACAAACACTGAAGCTTTCTTT	CASSLTAGGTNTEAFF	TRBJ1-1	NA	TRBV4-1	NA
TGCGCCAGCAGCCAAGGGCCAGGGGAGGGAAACACCATATATTTT	CASSQGPGEGNTIYF	TRBJ1-3	NA	TRBV4-1	NA
TGCGCCAGCAGCCAAGATCGGGTGGGCAGGTTGACAGATACGCAGTATTTT	CASSQDRVGRLTDTQYF	TRBJ2-3	NA	TRBV4-3	NA
TGCGCCAGCAGTTTAGACACTTCAGGGGAATCTGAAGCTTTCTTT	CASSLDTSGESEAFF	TRBJ1-1	NA	TRBV5-1	NA
TGTGCCAGCAGCTTATCCGGGGTGCAGCCCCAGCATTTT	CASSLSGVQPQHF	TRBJ1-5	NA	TRBV7-9	few
TGTGCCAGCGGCCTCGGGGGCAGCTCCTACAATGAGCAGTTCTTC	CASGLGGSSYNEQFF	TRBJ2-1	NA	TRBV28	NA
TGTGCCAGCAGTGAATTACACAGACTGTTCTACGAGCAGTACTTC	CASSELHRLFYEQYF	TRBJ2-7	NA	TRBV6-1	NA
TGTGCCAGCAGCTACTCCGGACAGGCTTCCCACGAGCAGTACTTC	CASSYSGQASHEQYF	TRBJ2-7	TRBD1	TRBV7-9	NA
TGTGCCAGCGGACCCAGATACAGGGGATCCAATGAAAAACTGTTTTTT	CASGPRYRGSNEKLFF	TRBJ1-4	TRBD1	TRBV13	NA
TGTGCCAGCAGCTTCGGACTAGCGGGAGTTCTCGAGCAGTACTTC	CASSFGLAGVLEQYF	TRBJ2-7	TRBD2	TRBV5-8	NA
TGCGCCAGCAGCCAAGATCTCTGGGGTCTCGCCGGAAACACCATATATTTT	CASSQDLWGLAGNTIYF	TRBJ1-3	NA	TRBV4-3	NA
TGTGCCAGCTCACCACCGGGGAGGGTCAACGAGCAGTACTTC	CASSPPGRVNEQYF	TRBJ2-7	TRBD2	TRBV18	NA
TGTGCCAGCAGTTCCCTGTCCCGGGACCCTACCCAGTACTTC	CASSSLSRDPTQYF	TRBJ2-5	NA	TRBV27	NA